The 5 T cell receptor beta chains given below trace back to one sample, sequenced in a study of high-grade serous ovarian cancer treatment subgroups. This table comes from immunoSEQ multiplex PCR, and its TCRdb copy is limited to in-frame clones, with some not included. The table records about 11,000 clones, roughly four fifths of them present only once. Tumor tissue was taken before any definitive surgery or chemotherapy was given. Sequenced sample: tumor tissue. Source of these receptors: a human donor with high-grade serous ovarian cancer.

The rearrangement joins TRBV13 to TRBJ2-7, with 7 bases fitting TRBD1. Germline V gene data show CDR1 as PRHDT and CDR2 as FYEKMQ (reference sequence). CDR3 size: 16 residues. Unmatched junction bases numbered 13, after V lost 5 bases and J lost 3 bases. CDR3 DNA sequence: TGTGCCAGCAGCACCCGTGGGACAGCTAAAAGCTACGAGCAGTACTTC. Amino acids: CASSTRGTAKSYEQYF.

This sequence joins TRBV29-1 and TRBJ2-3; D is possibly TRBD1 or TRBD2 (6 bases each). Germline CDR1 reads SQVTM; CDR2 reads ANQGSEA. The CDR3 contains 13 residues. V was shortened by 4 bases and J by 1 base, with 9 bases between the two germline ends. The CDR3 region is CSVVGGRTDTQYF. The CDR3 bases are TGCAGCGTTGTTGGGGGGCGCACAGATACGCAGTATTTT.

The V gene is TRBV2, the J gene TRBJ2-5; D may match TRBD1 or TRBD2 (5 bases each). Germline CDR1 and CDR2: SNHLY and FYNNEI. With 3 bases removed from V and 5 bases from J, the gap between germline ends came to 7 bases. This CDR3 is built from 12 residues. CDR3 loop: CASSEWGETQYF. In nucleotides, the CDR3 is TGTGCCAGCAGTGAGTGGGGGGAGACCCAGTACTTC.

The chain carries TRBV28 and TRBJ1-2, with 7 nucleotides matching TRBD1. Germline CDR1 MDHEN, CDR2 SYDVKM. The CDR3 sequence is 14 residues long. V was clipped by 5 bases and J by 3 bases; unmatched bases: 6. The CDR3 reads CASSTLTGDYGYTF. CDR3 nucleotides: TGTGCCAGCAGTACCCTTACAGGGGACTATGGCTACACCTTC.

The V and J genes are TRBV10-1 and TRBJ2-5; TRBD1 matches 7 bases. This CDR3 is built from 15 residues. The V gene's germline CDR1 is WNHNN and CDR2 SYGVQD (reference sequence). Trimming cost V 4 bases and J 3 bases; bases outside gene matches: 8. The CDR3 sequence is CASSAEGQPEETQYF. The CDR3 DNA is TGCGCCAGCAGTGCCGAGGGACAGCCCGAAGAGACCCAGTACTTC.